Below, 7 T cell receptor beta chains from the same sample are listed, as sequenced in a study of OX40 agonist ivuxolimab in advanced cancers. Measured with immunoSEQ multiplex PCR; TCRdb has only the in-frame clones, and not every one. The table has tens of thousands of clones, about 79% seen once; the top ten hold 0.95% to 1.3%. This material consisted of CD4+ or CD8+ T cells sorted from blood, taken in a trial of the OX40 agonist ivuxolimab. The receptors here all came from an adult with an advanced solid tumor such as melanoma, head and neck, liver or kidney cancer.

The V call is TRBV21-1, the J call TRBJ1-5; whether TRBD1, the table's D call, matches the DNA was not checked. TRBV21-1 is an annotated pseudogene. The CDR3 has 17 amino acids. CDR3 sequence: CASNPKKETGGNQPQHF. CDR3 DNA: TGTGCCAGCAACCCGAAGAAAGAGACAGGGGGCAATCAGCCCCAGCATTTT.

This chain's CDR3 is CASSLYEGGVNEQFF. DNA of the CDR3: TGTGCCAGCAGCTTATACGAGGGGGGGGTTAATGAGCAGTTCTTC. This chain joins TRBV7-6 and TRBJ2-1; D might be TRBD2 (7 bases). V gave up 2 bases and J gave up 7 bases, with 15 bases separating them. CDR1 and CDR2 (germline): SGHVS, FNYEAQ. The CDR3 loop spans 15 amino acids.

Remarks on this clone: This sample includes further DNA sequences coding for the same CDR3. The chain employs TRBV7-2 and TRBJ2-7; 11 bases match TRBD1. This CDR3 spans 14 amino acids. Germline CDR1 reads SGHTA; CDR2 reads FQGNSA. V was clipped by 5 bases and J by 4 bases; unmatched bases: 4. CDR3 region: CASSPGTGGYEQYF. CDR3 in DNA: TGTGCCAGCAGCCCCGGGACAGGGGGGTACGAGCAGTACTTC.

The genes are TRBV9 and TRBJ2-3, with TRBD2 matching over 10 bases. The J segment lost 9 bases and the V segment lost 4 bases, leaving 14 bases of the junction unmatched. This CDR3 contains 16 residues. The germline CDR1 and CDR2 sequences are SGDLS and YYNGEE. As DNA, the CDR3 is TGTGCCAGCAGCACCGCCAGCGGGGGGGCTTTTGTGACGCAGTATTTT. Translation: CASSTASGGAFVTQYF.

The chain has TRBV7-6 and TRBJ2-2; D is unresolved. There are 14 residues in the CDR3. Germline CDR1 reads SGHVS; CDR2 reads FNYEAQ. Trimming stripped 1 base from V and 5 bases from J, with 8 bases between. CDR3 protein: CASSLDQMTGELFF. The CDR3 bases are TGTGCCAGCAGCTTAGACCAGATGACCGGGGAGCTGTTTTTT. The full variable domain, in which reference TRBV7-6 and TRBJ2-2 provide the parts outside the CDR3, is GAGVSQSPRYKVTKRGQDVALRCDPISGHVSLYWYRQALGQGPEFLTYFNYEAQQDKSGLPNDRFSAERPEGSISTLTIQRTEQRDSAMYRCASSLDQMTGELFFGEGSRLTVL.

J is TRBJ1-2 and V is TRBV7-9, with a tentative D call TRBD1 (5 bases). Trimming stripped 1 base from V and 7 bases from J, with 10 bases between. The CDR3 is 13 residues long. CDR1 is SEHNR and CDR2 is FQNEAQ in the germline V gene (reference sequence). Here the CDR3 reads CASSLVGRSGYTF. The DNA for the CDR3 is TGTGCCAGCAGCTTAGTGGGACGGAGTGGCTACACCTTC.

V gene TRBV11-1 combines with J gene TRBJ1-4; 8 bases agree with TRBD1. CDR1 SGHAT and CDR2 FQDESV come from the germline V gene (reference sequence). This CDR3 is built from 17 residues. V lost 4 bases to trimming and J lost 11 bases; unmatched junction nucleotides: 18. CDR3 sequence: CASSSRLTGTSGGKLFF. The DNA of the CDR3 is TGTGCCAGCAGCTCTCGACTAACCGGGACGTCAGGGGGCAAACTGTTTTTT.